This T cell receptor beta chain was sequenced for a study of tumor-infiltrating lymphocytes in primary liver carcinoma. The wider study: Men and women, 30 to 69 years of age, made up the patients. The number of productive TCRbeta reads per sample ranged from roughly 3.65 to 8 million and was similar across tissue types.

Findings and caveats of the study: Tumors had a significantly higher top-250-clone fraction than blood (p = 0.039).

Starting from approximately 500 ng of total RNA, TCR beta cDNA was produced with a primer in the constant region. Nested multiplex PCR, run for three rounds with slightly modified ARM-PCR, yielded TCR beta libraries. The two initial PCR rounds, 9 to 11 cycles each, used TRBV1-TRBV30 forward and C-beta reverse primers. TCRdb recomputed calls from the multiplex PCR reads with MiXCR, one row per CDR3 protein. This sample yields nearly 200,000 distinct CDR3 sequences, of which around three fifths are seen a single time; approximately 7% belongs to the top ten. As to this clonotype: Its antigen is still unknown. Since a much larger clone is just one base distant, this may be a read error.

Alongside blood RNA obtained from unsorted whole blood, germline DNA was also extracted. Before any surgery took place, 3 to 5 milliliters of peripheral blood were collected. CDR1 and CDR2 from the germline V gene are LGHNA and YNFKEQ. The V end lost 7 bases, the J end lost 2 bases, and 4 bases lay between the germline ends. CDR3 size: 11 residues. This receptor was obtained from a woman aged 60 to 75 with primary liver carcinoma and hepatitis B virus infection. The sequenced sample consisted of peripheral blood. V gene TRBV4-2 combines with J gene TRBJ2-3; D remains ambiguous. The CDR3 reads CASINTDTQYF. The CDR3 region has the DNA TGTGCCAGCATCAACACAGATACGCAGTATTTT.